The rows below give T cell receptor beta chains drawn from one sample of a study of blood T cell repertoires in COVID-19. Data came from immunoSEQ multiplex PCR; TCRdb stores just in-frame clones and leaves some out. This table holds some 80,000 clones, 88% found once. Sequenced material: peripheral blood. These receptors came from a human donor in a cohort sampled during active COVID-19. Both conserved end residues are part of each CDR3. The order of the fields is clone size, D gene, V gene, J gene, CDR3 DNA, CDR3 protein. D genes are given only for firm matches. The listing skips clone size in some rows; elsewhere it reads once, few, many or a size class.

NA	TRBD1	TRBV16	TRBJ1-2	TGTGCCAGCGGGACAGGGCCGAACTATGGCTACACCTTC	CASGTGPNYGYTF
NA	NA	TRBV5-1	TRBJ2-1	TGCGCCAGCAGCTTGGCAGGGTTGGATGAGCAGTTCTTC	CASSLAGLDEQFF
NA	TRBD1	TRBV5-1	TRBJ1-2	TGCGCCAGCAGCCCCGCCCCGGGACAGGGCTATGGCTACACCTTC	CASSPAPGQGYGYTF
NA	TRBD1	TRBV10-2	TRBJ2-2	TGCGCCAGCAGTGTAGACAGGGTTAACACCGGGGAGCTGTTTTTT	CASSVDRVNTGELFF
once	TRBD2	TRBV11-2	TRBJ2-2	TGTGCCAGCAGACGCCTAGCGGGAGGGTTACTCACCGGGGAGCTGTTTTTT	CASRRLAGGLLTGELFF
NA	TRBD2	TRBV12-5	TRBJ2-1	TGTGCTAGTGGTTCCACGGGACTAGCGGGGGGGAGCTCCTACAATGAGCAGTTCTTC	CASGSTGLAGGSSYNEQFF
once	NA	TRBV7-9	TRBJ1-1	TGTGCCAGCAGCTTAGGCGGTGCGGTGATCGTGACTGAAGCTTTCTTT	CASSLGGAVIVTEAFF
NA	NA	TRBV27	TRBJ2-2	TGTGCCAGCAGTTTTAAAGGGGGACGATTCACCGGGGAGCTGTTTTTT	CASSFKGGRFTGELFF
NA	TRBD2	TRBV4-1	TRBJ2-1	TGCGCCAGCAGCCAAGAAAAGCGGGAGGTTTATGAGCAGTTCTTC	CASSQEKREVYEQFF
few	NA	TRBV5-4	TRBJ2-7	TGTGCCAGCAGCCGTACGGGGACCTACGAGCAGTACTTC	CASSRTGTYEQYF
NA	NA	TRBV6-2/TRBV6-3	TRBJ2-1	TGTGCCAGCAGTCAGAATTTCAATGAGCAGTTCTTC	CASSQNFNEQFF
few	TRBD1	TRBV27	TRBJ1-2	TGTGCCAGCAGTTTGGCCCCGGGCAGGGGGCCCTATGGCTACACCTTC	CASSLAPGRGPYGYTF
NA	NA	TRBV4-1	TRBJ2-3	TGCGCCAGCAGCCAATCGGGGAGTGGGTTTCCCCGAGGCCGGTTT	CASSQSGSGFPRGRF
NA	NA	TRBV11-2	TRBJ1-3	TGTGCCAGCAGCCTTACGCGGTCTCGGGTAAACACCATATATTTT	CASSLTRSRVNTIYF
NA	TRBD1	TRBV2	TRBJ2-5	TGTGCCACCCACAGGGGAACTGTGTACCAAGAGACCCAGTACTTC	CATHRGTVYQETQYF
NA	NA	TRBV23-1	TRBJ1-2	TGCGCCAGGCCAGGACAGCACTACTATGGCTACACCTTC	CARPGQHYYGYTF
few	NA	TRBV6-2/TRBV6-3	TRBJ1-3	TGTGCCAGCAGTTACAAGCGGGGCACTGGAAACACCATATATTTT	CASSYKRGTGNTIYF
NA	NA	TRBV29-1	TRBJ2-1	TGCAGCGTTTTCCGCTCCTACAATGAGCAGTTCTTC	CSVFRSYNEQFF
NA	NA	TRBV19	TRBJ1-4	TGTGCCAGTACACAGGGCTTCGGGTATGAAAAACTGTTTTTT	CASTQGFGYEKLFF
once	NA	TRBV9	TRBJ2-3	TGTGCCAGCAGCGTTAACACAGATACGCAGTATTTT	CASSVNTDTQYF
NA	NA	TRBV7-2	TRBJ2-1	TGTGCCAGCAGCTTCACTAGCCCAATGTACAATGAGCAGTTCTTC	CASSFTSPMYNEQFF
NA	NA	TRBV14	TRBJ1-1	TGTGCCAGCAGCCAAGATCTCCCGTCGAACACTGAAGCTTTCTTT	CASSQDLPSNTEAFF
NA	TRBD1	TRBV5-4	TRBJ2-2	TGTGCCAGCAGCTCGGGACAGGGGGGAAACACCGGGGAGCTGTTTTTT	CASSSGQGGNTGELFF
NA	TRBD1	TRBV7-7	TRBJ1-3	TGTGCCAGCAGCCTCCGGACAGGGGAGGGTAACACCATATATTTT	CASSLRTGEGNTIYF
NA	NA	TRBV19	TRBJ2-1	TGTGCCAGTAGTCCCGACCCGGGACTCGCCTACAATGAGCAGTTCTTC	CASSPDPGLAYNEQFF
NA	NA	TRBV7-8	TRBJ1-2	TGTGCCAGCAGCTTTGGTAGGGACTCAGACTATGGCTACACCTTC	CASSFGRDSDYGYTF
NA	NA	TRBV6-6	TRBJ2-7	TGTGCCAGCAGTCGCTCACCCCGGGCTAGCGAGTCCCACGAGCAGTACTTC	CASSRSPRASESHEQYF
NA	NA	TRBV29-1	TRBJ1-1	TGCAGCGTTCAAGGACATACTGAAGCTTTCTTT	CSVQGHTEAFF
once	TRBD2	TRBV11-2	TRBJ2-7	TGTGCCAGCAGCTTAGATTGGGTAGCGGGAGGCAGCGAGCAGTACTTC	CASSLDWVAGGSEQYF
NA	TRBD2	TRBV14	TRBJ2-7	TGTGCCAGCAGCCAAGTGGGGCTAGCGGGGGACTACGAGCAGTACTTC	CASSQVGLAGDYEQYF
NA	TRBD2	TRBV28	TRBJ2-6	TGTGCCAGCAGTCGGGGGGGCGCCTCGGGGAGAGGGGCCAACGTCCTGACTTTC	CASSRGGASGRGANVLTF
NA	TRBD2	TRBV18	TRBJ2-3	TGTGCCAGCTCACCACTGCTAGCGGCCAGCACAGATACGCAGTATTTT	CASSPLLAASTDTQYF
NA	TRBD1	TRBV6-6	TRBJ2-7	TGTGCCATCCGCGGGACAGGGGGAAGCGAGCAGTACTTC	CAIRGTGGSEQYF
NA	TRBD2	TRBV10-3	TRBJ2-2	TGTGCCATCAGTGAGCCGGGACTACCAGATAGGGACACCGGGGAGCTGTTTTTT	CAISEPGLPDRDTGELFF
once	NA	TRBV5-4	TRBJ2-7	TGTGCCAGCAGCTTGTACAGGGCCGTTAGGTCCTACGAGCAGTACTTC	CASSLYRAVRSYEQYF
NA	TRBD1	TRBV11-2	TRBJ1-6	TGTGCCAGCAGCTCGGGACAGGGTGCGAGACCCCTCCACTTT	CASSSGQGARPLHF